The 24 T cell receptor beta chains in this list originate from one sample, sequenced in a study of T cells in Graves' hyperthyroidism and ophthalmopathy (dated 2019 in TCRdb). Library prep was done by multiplex PCR. TCRdb shows the sequencer as Illumina HiSeq 2000. Amplification of TCR beta CDR3 regions was carried out from RNA transcripts. For the first round of RT-PCR on the TCR CDR3, the HTBI primer set was used together with the Qiagen OneStep RT-PCR kit. TCRdb passed the public sequencing reads through fastp at Q25 and MiXCR, retaining productive beta sequences. Each CDR3 protein gets just one entry, which takes the most common genes and DNA from the rows behind it. In this sample the table shows 300,000 to 450,000 distinct CDR3 sequences, about 15% of which occur a single time. The ten top clones hold roughly 33% of the sample. Source material: blood. These receptors all come from a young woman with Graves' hyperthyroidism.

The chain recombines TRBV18 with TRBJ1-1; D uncertain. This CDR3 contains 12 residues. V lost 2 bases and J lost 8, with 9 bases in between. From germline, CDR1 is KGHSH and CDR2 LQKENI. CDR3 DNA: TGTGCCAGCTCACCATGGGCCACCGAAGCTTTCTTT. Residues: CASSPWATEAFF.

This clonotype showed up many times. The chain couples TRBV2 to TRBJ2-3; the D is unclear. CDR3 length: 15 residues. V gave up 3 bases and J gave up 0 bases, with 10 bases separating them. The germline gives CDR1 SNHLY, CDR2 FYNNEI. The CDR3: CASSESAVSTDTQYF. The CDR3 DNA follows: TGTGCCAGCAGTGAGTCAGCTGTTAGCACAGATACGCAGTATTTT. The full variable domain, with the rest looked up from reference TRBV2 and TRBJ2-3, is EPEVTQTPSHQVTQMGQEVILRCVPISNHLYFYWYRQILGQKVEFLVSFYNNEISEKSEIFDDQFSVERPDGSNFTLKIRSTKLEDSAMYFCASSESAVSTDTQYFGPGTRLTVL.

The count of this clonotype is one. The chain uses TRBV20-1 and TRBJ2-5; tentative D call: TRBD2 (5 bases). Germline CDR1 is DFQATT and CDR2 is SNEGSKA (reference sequence). Trimming shortened V by 3 bases and J by 3 bases, and 11 bases separated the two germline ends. The CDR3 covers 13 residues. The CDR3 region has the DNA TGCAGTGCTAGGGCGGGCAAAAAAGAGACCCAGTACTTC. Its protein is CSARAGKKETQYF.

This clonotype was counted ten times or more. A junction end diverges from the germline sequence, so it may reflect a read error. This rearrangement joins TRBV30 to TRBJ1-1; unclear D gene. Per the germline V gene, CDR1 is GTSNPN and CDR2 is SVGIG (reference sequence). The CDR3 sequence is 13 residues long. The CDR3 loop is CAWGGHSNTEAFF. The CDR3 DNA reads as TGTGCCTGGGGAGGTCACAGCAACACCGAAGCTTTCTTT. The entire variable domain, with the rest obtained from reference TRBV30 and TRBJ1-1, is as follows: SQTIHQWPATLVQPVGSPLSLECTVEGTSNPNLYWYRQAAGRGLQLLFYSVGIGQISSEVPQNLSASRPQDRQFILSSKKLLLSDSGFYLCAWGGHSNTEAFFGQGTRLTVV.

This clonotype was picked up many times. V usage is TRBV10-1 and J usage is TRBJ2-3, with D possibly being TRBD2 (6 bases). The germline V gene has CDR1 WNHNN and CDR2 SYGVQD (reference sequence). The CDR3 spans 16 residues. V lost 2 bases, J lost 0 bases, and 12 bases lay in between. The CDR3 loop is CASSEMEGRSTDTQYF. DNA for the CDR3: TGCGCCAGCAGTGAGATGGAGGGAAGGAGCACAGATACGCAGTATTTT.

This clonotype has ten or more counts. Here the CDR3 DNA reads TGTGCCAGCAGCCAAGACGAGCGGGAGGGCCGCTCCTACAATGAGCAGTTCTTC. Residues: CASSQDEREGRSYNEQFF. This chain joins TRBV14 and TRBJ2-1; 10 bases align to TRBD2. CDR1 SGHDN and CDR2 FVKESK come from the germline V gene. The CDR3 length is 18 residues. V was clipped by 0 bases and J by 0 bases; unmatched bases: 5.

This clonotype appeared many times. The chain couples TRBV12-3 or TRBV12-4 to TRBJ2-3, with TRBD1 as a possible D gene (6 bases). The CDR3 runs 14 residues. V was cut by 10 bases and J by 0 bases, with 14 bases left in between. The CDR3, as DNA: TGTGCCACTCAAAGGACAGCCAGCACAGATACGCAGTATTTT. Translating it yields CATQRTASTDTQYF.

V is TRBV20-1 and J is TRBJ2-7; 11 nucleotides agree with TRBD2. V lost 6 bases to trimming and J lost 3 bases; unmatched junction nucleotides: 19. The CDR3 length is 18 residues. The V gene's germline CDR1 is DFQATT and CDR2 SNEGSKA (reference sequence). CDR3 loop: CSAYLTSGTTLGVYEQYF. The CDR3 DNA follows: TGCAGTGCCTATTTGACTAGCGGGACCACTTTAGGGGTCTACGAGCAGTACTTC.

This clonotype showed up just a few times. The chain uses TRBV20-1 and TRBJ1-2; D gene unclear. V was shortened by 1 base and J by 10 bases, with 10 bases between the two germline ends. The CDR3 totals 11 residues. Looked up from germline, CDR1 is DFQATT and CDR2 is SNEGSKA (reference sequence). CDR3 sequence (DNA): TGCAGTGCTAGAGTAGGCCTCTTCTACACCTTC. Amino acids: CSARVGLFYTF.

This clonotype was seen repeatedly, ten times or more. J is TRBJ1-1 and V is TRBV19; maybe TRBD1 (5 bases). Between the trimmed V and J ends, which lost 4 bases and 5 bases, there was a span of 14 bases. Per the germline V gene, CDR1 is LNHDA and CDR2 is SQIVND (reference sequence). The CDR3 contains 14 residues. CDR3 nucleotide sequence: TGTGCCAGTAGTACCGAGGGGTCGTGGACTGAAGCTTTCTTT. It is translated as CASSTEGSWTEAFF.

This clonotype was observed a handful of times. The chain has TRBV5-1 and TRBJ2-1; D possibly corresponds to TRBD1 (5 bases). Germline V gives CDR1 SGHRS, CDR2 YFSETQ. CDR3 length equals 14 residues. The V end was cut by 0 bases, the J end by 10 bases, with 14 bases between. Here the CDR3 reads CASSLEGAQDEQFF. CDR3 DNA: TGCGCCAGCAGCTTGGAAGGGGCCCAGGACGAGCAGTTCTTC.

This clonotype was counted only a few times. The V gene is TRBV15, the J gene TRBJ2-2, with D tentatively TRBD1 or TRBD2 (6 bases each). Germline-derived CDR1 and CDR2 are LNHNV and YYDKDF (reference sequence). CDR3 size: 17 residues. V lost 2 bases and J lost 5, with 18 bases in between. The CDR3 loop reads CATSRYKPGARTGELFF. CDR3 in DNA: TGTGCCACCAGCAGATACAAGCCGGGGGCCCGGACCGGGGAGCTGTTTTTT.

This clonotype was recorded a few times. The gene calls are TRBV20-1 and TRBJ2-1; tentatively, D is TRBD1 (6 bases). The CDR3 is made up of 19 amino acids. Trimming removed 1 base at V and 0 bases at J, with 22 bases between. Germline lookup yields CDR1 DFQATT and CDR2 SNEGSKA (reference sequence). CDR3 DNA: TGCAGTGCTAGAGGAGCTGGGACACCTGACTTGAGCTCCTACAATGAGCAGTTCTTC. It codes for CSARGAGTPDLSSYNEQFF.

This clonotype has at least ten counts. The chain couples TRBV30 to TRBJ1-1, with TRBD1 as a possible D gene (5 bases). V was pared by 1 base and J by 2 bases, with 11 bases between. Germline loops: CDR1 GTSNPN, CDR2 SVGIG (reference sequence). CDR3 length: 14 residues. The CDR3 spells CAWSGLTGNTEAFF. The CDR3 coding sequence is TGTGCCTGGAGTGGTCTTACAGGTAACACTGAAGCTTTCTTT.

This clonotype turned up a few times. The V call is TRBV19, the J call TRBJ2-1; 10 bases are a match to TRBD2. Germline CDR1 and CDR2: LNHDA and SQIVND (reference sequence). The CDR3 loop spans 16 amino acids. V gave up 3 bases and J gave up 3 bases; unmatched junction bases: 5. CDR3 sequence reads: CASSMGLAGDYNEQFF. CDR3 DNA sequence: TGTGCCAGTAGTATGGGGCTAGCGGGAGACTACAATGAGCAGTTCTTC.

This clonotype was seen many times. This chain connects TRBV20-1 to TRBJ2-1; TRBD2 might be the D (6 bases). CDR1 and CDR2 (germline): DFQATT, SNEGSKA (reference sequence). The CDR3 covers 15 residues. V lost 3 bases, J lost 1 base, and 13 bases lay in between. The CDR3 region has the DNA TGCAGTGCTAGGCCAAGACTAGGGTCCTACAATGAGCAGTTCTTC. Translated: CSARPRLGSYNEQFF.

This clonotype came up many times. The V call is TRBV2, the J call TRBJ2-3, with D tentatively TRBD2 (5 bases). The CDR3 runs to 13 residues. Per the germline V gene, CDR1 is SNHLY and CDR2 is FYNNEI. V shed 6 bases and J shed 2 bases, with 9 bases lying between them. The CDR3 DNA follows: TGTGCCAGCAGGCAGGACTCCACAGATACGCAGTATTTT. Its protein is CASRQDSTDTQYF.

V is TRBV6-1 and J is TRBJ2-1; D is possibly TRBD2 (5 bases). V was clipped by 0 bases and J by 15 bases, with 15 bases between them. Per the germline V gene, CDR1 is MNHNS and CDR2 is SASEGT. The length of the CDR3 is 13 residues. CDR3 DNA: TGTGCCAGCAGTGAAGCGATCGGGGTCCTTCCGTTCTTC. Translating gives CASSEAIGVLPFF.

The chain recombines TRBV12-3 or TRBV12-4 with TRBJ2-3, with 14 bases lining up with TRBD2. The CDR3 is 17 amino acids. J was trimmed by 4 bases and V by 6 bases; bases with no gene match: 9. Here the CDR3 DNA reads TGTGCCAGCAGGAGAGGGGGGACTAGCGGGAGTTCAGATACGCAGTATTTT. Amino acid sequence: CASRRGGTSGSSDTQYF.

The J gene is TRBJ2-3, the V gene TRBV12-3 or TRBV12-4; D uncertain. This CDR3 comprises 12 residues. Trimming cost V 10 bases and J 1 base, with 9 bases left between them. The CDR3 reads CAIPTRTDTQYF. Written as DNA, the CDR3 is TGTGCCATCCCGACCCGCACAGATACGCAGTATTTT.

V and J are TRBV9 and TRBJ2-5; 10 bases fit TRBD2. Trimming at V came to 0 bases and at J to 5 bases, leaving 1 base not matched to a gene. This CDR3 has 14 residues. CDR1 and CDR2 (germline): SGDLS, YYNGEE. As DNA, the CDR3 is TGTGCCAGCAGCGTAGATAGCGGGAGGGAGACCCAGTACTTC. Translated: CASSVDSGRETQYF.

The chain uses TRBV20-1 and TRBJ1-6; possible D gene TRBD1, 6 bases. Germline CDR1 is DFQATT and CDR2 is SNEGSKA (reference sequence). V was shortened by 2 bases and J by 6 bases, with 11 bases between the two germline ends. This CDR3 is built from 14 residues. CDR3 amino acids: CSARLDRLNSPLHF. Here the CDR3 DNA reads TGCAGTGCTAGACTTGACAGGCTTAATTCACCCCTCCACTTT.

This clonotype was recorded at least ten times. This chain connects TRBV18 to TRBJ2-7, with D possibly being TRBD2 (5 bases). V lost 1 base and J lost 4, with 11 bases in between. The CDR3 length is 14 residues. Per the germline V gene, CDR1 is KGHSH and CDR2 is LQKENI. CDR3 sequence reads: CASSPRRGSYEQYF. For the CDR3, the DNA is TGTGCCAGCTCACCACGTCGAGGGTCGTACGAGCAGTACTTC. The full variable domain, rest sourced from reference TRBV18 and TRBJ2-7, is NAGVMQNPRHLVRRRGQEARLRCSPMKGHSHVYWYRQLPEEGLKFMVYLQKENIIDESGMPKERFSAEFPKEGPSILRIQQVVRGDSAAYFCASSPRRGSYEQYFGPGTRLTVT.

This clonotype turned up a few times. An end of the junction does not agree with germline; a read error may underlie this. V usage is TRBV5-6 and J usage is TRBJ2-7; possibly TRBD1 or TRBD2 for D (6 bases each). CDR1 is SGHDT, CDR2 YYEEEE, per germline. This CDR3 region has 14 residues. Here the CDR3 reads CASRKRGVSYKQYF. CDR3 sequence (DNA): TGTGCCAGCAGGAAGAGGGGGGTGTCCTACAAGCAGTACTTC.